Following are 29 T cell receptor beta chains from one sample sequenced in a study of T cells in Graves' hyperthyroidism and ophthalmopathy. Amplification yielded TCR beta CDR3 regions, with RNA transcripts as the source. TCR CDR3 regions were first amplified by RT-PCR with HTBI primers. TCRdb itself ran the multiplex PCR reads through MiXCR, one entry per CDR3 protein. The sample shows hundreds of thousands of distinct CDR3 sequences, about a sixth of them seen only once. Sequenced input: blood. Receptors were obtained from a woman in her 30s with Graves' hyperthyroidism.

This clonotype has ten or more counts. This chain links TRBV28 with TRBJ1-4; perhaps TRBD1 as D (5 bases). The CDR3 is made up of 12 amino acids. Trimming took 3 bases from V and 12 from J, leaving 11 bases between them. Germline V CDR1 and CDR2: MDHEN, SYDVKM. In nucleotides, the CDR3 is TGTGCCAGCAGTTTGGACGGAGGGGAACTGTTTTTT. It specifies CASSLDGGELFF. The full variable domain, rest sourced from reference TRBV28 and TRBJ1-4, is DVKVTQSSRYLVKRTGEKVFLECVQDMDHENMFWYRQDPGLGLRLIYFSYDVKMKEKGDIPEGYSVSREKKERFSLILESASTNQTSMYLCASSLDGGELFFGSGTQLSVL.

This clonotype was picked up many times. The V gene is TRBV2, the J gene TRBJ2-1; 7 bases agree with TRBD1. This CDR3 comprises 13 residues. Looked up from germline, CDR1 is SNHLY and CDR2 is FYNNEI. Trimming at V came to 6 bases and at J to 4 bases, leaving 3 bases not matched to a gene. CDR3 protein: CASSEGQYNEQFF. CDR3 bases: TGTGCCAGCAGCGAGGGACAGTACAATGAGCAGTTCTTC. The variable domain in full, with the rest retrieved from reference TRBV2 and TRBJ2-1, is EPEVTQTPSHQVTQMGQEVILRCVPISNHLYFYWYRQILGQKVEFLVSFYNNEISEKSEIFDDQFSVERPDGSNFTLKIRSTKLEDSAMYFCASSEGQYNEQFFGPGTRLTVL.

The CDR3 spells CASTPLFSGRRTGELFF. The CDR3 DNA follows: TGTGCCAGCACCCCCCTTTTTAGCGGGAGAAGGACCGGGGAGCTGTTTTTT. This chain links TRBV12-3 or TRBV12-4 with TRBJ2-2, with 9 bases that match TRBD2. The CDR3 sequence is 17 residues long. Trimming took 7 bases from V and 5 from J; bases not matched to a gene: 14.

This clonotype was picked up many times. The J gene is TRBJ1-5, the V gene TRBV15; tentatively, D is TRBD1 (5 bases). Germline CDR1 reads LNHNV; CDR2 reads YYDKDF (reference sequence). V lost 1 base and J 6 bases, leaving 10 bases between the germline ends. CDR3 length equals 14 residues. The CDR3: CATSRGGTAQPQHF. For the CDR3, the DNA is TGTGCCACCAGCAGAGGGGGGACGGCTCAGCCCCAGCATTTT.

This clonotype was seen at least ten times. The chain joins TRBV20-1 to TRBJ2-1, with no clear D. Between the trimmed V and J ends, which lost 6 bases and 9 bases, there was a span of 15 bases. Germline CDR1 is DFQATT and CDR2 is SNEGSKA (reference sequence). This CDR3 is built from 12 residues. The DNA of the CDR3 is TGCAGTGCCCACGCCCCAGACGTTGAGCAGTTCTTC. Its translation: CSAHAPDVEQFF.

The chain employs TRBV29-1 and TRBJ2-1, with D possibly being TRBD1 or TRBD2 (5 bases each). CDR1 is SQVTM, CDR2 ANQGSEA, per germline. The CDR3 loop spans 17 amino acids. Trimming took 5 bases from V and 1 from J, leaving 21 bases between them. CDR3 loop: CSVLVRGWAASYNEQFF. The CDR3, as DNA: TGCAGCGTTTTGGTCCGGGGCTGGGCGGCATCCTACAATGAGCAGTTCTTC.

As to this clonotype: This may be a read error: a much more frequent sequence differs by one nucleotide. J is TRBJ2-1 and V is TRBV3-1; 12 positions match TRBD1. Germline-derived CDR1 and CDR2 are LGHDT and YNNKEL (reference sequence). The CDR3 is made up of 16 amino acids. The CDR3 here is CASSQEGTGGRNKQFF. In nucleotides, the CDR3 is TGTGCCAGCAGCCAAGAGGGGACAGGGGGCCGCAATAAGCAGTTCTTC.

This rearrangement joins TRBV6-1 to TRBJ2-2; TRBD2 matches at 11 bases. V was pared by 5 bases and J by 5 bases, with 10 bases of the junction left unmatched. Germline CDR1 MNHNS, CDR2 SASEGT. The CDR3 runs to 17 residues. The CDR3 spells CASSSTSGREVTGELFF. CDR3 DNA: TGTGCCAGCAGTTCAACTAGCGGGAGAGAAGTTACCGGGGAGCTGTTTTTT.

The table lists this clonotype with many counts. V and J are TRBV30 and TRBJ1-1, with 9 nucleotides matching TRBD1. Per the germline V gene, CDR1 is GTSNPN and CDR2 is SVGIG (reference sequence). The CDR3 is 13 residues long. V dropped 4 bases and J dropped 3; count of bases not matched to a gene: 3. DNA of the CDR3: TGTGCCTGGATACAGGGGGCTCACACTGAAGCTTTCTTT. Translation: CAWIQGAHTEAFF.

This clonotype occurred many times. The V call is TRBV12-3 or TRBV12-4, the J call TRBJ2-7; D is unresolved. The CDR3 length is 14 residues. V was cut by 5 bases and J by 5 bases, with 16 bases left in between. The CDR3: CASSRQSGNHEQYF. As DNA, the CDR3 is TGTGCCAGCAGTCGACAATCCGGAAACCACGAGCAGTACTTC.

This clonotype was observed a handful of times. The V gene is TRBV4-1, the J gene TRBJ1-2, with D perhaps TRBD1 (6 bases). CDR3 length equals 14 residues. Deletions cut 0 bases from V and 5 bases from J, with 10 bases between. The germline V gene has CDR1 MGHRA and CDR2 YSYEKL. The CDR3 DNA reads as TGCGCCAGCAGCCAAGATGAGGGACAATATGGCTACACCTTC. It is translated as CASSQDEGQYGYTF.

This clonotype was detected many times. The V gene is TRBV10-3, the J gene TRBJ1-5; no definite D call. The V end lost 2 bases, the J end lost 4 bases, and 6 bases lay between the germline ends. CDR1 and CDR2 from the germline V gene are ENHRY and SYGVKD. The CDR3 length is 13 residues. This CDR3 is CAISEEVNQPQHF. As DNA, the CDR3 is TGTGCCATCAGTGAGGAGGTGAATCAGCCCCAGCATTTT.

This clonotype was found a few times. The chain combines TRBV9 with TRBJ2-2; D possibly corresponds to TRBD1 (6 bases). Trimming pared 0 bases from V and 4 bases from J, leaving 13 bases between. The CDR3 runs to 16 residues. The germline V gene has CDR1 SGDLS and CDR2 YYNGEE. Here the CDR3 DNA reads TGTGCCAGCAGCGTAGTGCCAGGGGCGAGCACCGGGGAGCTGTTTTTT. Encoded protein: CASSVVPGASTGELFF. The full variable domain, completed using reference TRBV9 and TRBJ2-2, is DSGVTQTPKHLITATGQRVTLRCSPRSGDLSVYWYQQSLDQGLQFLIQYYNGEERAKGNILERFSAQQFPDLHSELNLSSLELGDSALYFCASSVVPGASTGELFFGEGSRLTVL.

Worth noting for this clonotype: A read error may be the cause here, since a much bigger clone is one base away. The conserved phenylalanine or tryptophan normally closing the CDR3 is absent here, so this likely arose from a read error. The rearrangement joins TRBV11-2 to TRBJ2-1; 12 positions agree with TRBD2. Germline trimming cut 4 bases from V and 2 bases from J; bases unmatched to any gene: 3. This CDR3 comprises 16 residues. CDR1 and CDR2 (germline): SGHAT, FQNNGV. The DNA of the CDR3 is TGTGCCAGCAGCTCCCCTAGCGGGAGGGCCTACAATGAGCAGTTCCTC. The encoded protein is CASSSPSGRAYNEQFL.

This clonotype was recorded at least ten times. The chain recombines TRBV20-1 with TRBJ2-3, with a possible D match to TRBD2 (5 bases). The length of the CDR3 is 14 residues. The germline V gene encodes CDR1 DFQATT and CDR2 SNEGSKA (reference sequence). V lost 6 bases and J lost 0, with 13 bases in between. This chain's CDR3 is CSAGLSFSTDTQYF. Written as DNA, the CDR3 is TGCAGTGCAGGACTGTCTTTTAGCACAGATACGCAGTATTTT.

Of note for this clonotype: With a much larger clone just one base away, this may be a read error. The chain employs TRBV24-1 and TRBJ1-1; D not certain. The CDR3 totals 12 residues. Trimming took off 6 bases at V and 5 bases at J, with 9 bases between the two ends. Germline lookup yields CDR1 KGHDR and CDR2 SFDVKD. The CDR3 sequence: CATSHAGTEAFF. As DNA, the CDR3 is TGTGCCACCAGTCATGCGGGGACTGAAGCTTTCTTT.

The chain has TRBV7-9 and TRBJ1-1; tentative D call: TRBD1 (6 bases). V was shortened by 1 base and J by 5 bases, with 23 bases between the two germline ends. The V gene's germline CDR1 is SEHNR and CDR2 FQNEAQ (reference sequence). The CDR3 spans 18 residues. CDR3 region: CASSLVTHRERVGTEAFF. CDR3 nucleotide sequence: TGTGCCAGCAGCTTAGTAACGCACAGGGAGAGGGTAGGGACTGAAGCTTTCTTT.

V usage is TRBV18 and J usage is TRBJ2-5, with TRBD1 as a possible D gene (6 bases). The CDR3 is 12 residues long. V lost 9 bases, J lost 5 bases, and 13 bases lay in between. Per germline, CDR1 KGHSH and CDR2 LQKENI. CDR3 sequence (DNA): TGTGCCAGTACAGGGCTGGACGAGACCCAGTACTTC. Protein: CASTGLDETQYF.

This clonotype was observed a handful of times. The chain links TRBV5-1 to TRBJ2-5, with a tentative D call TRBD2 (6 bases). Germline loops: CDR1 SGHRS, CDR2 YFSETQ. The CDR3 contains 14 residues. V shed 1 base and J shed 5 bases, with 12 bases lying between them. The CDR3 DNA reads as TGCGCCAGCAGCTTGTCCCCGGGGGACGAGACCCAGTACTTC. Its protein is CASSLSPGDETQYF.

Comment on this clonotype: A much bigger clone sits one base away, suggesting this may be a read error. The CDR3 nucleotides are TGTGCCTGGACTGGAGCGGGAGTCTCCTACGAGCAGTACTTC. Amino acids: CAWTGAGVSYEQYF. This chain links TRBV30 with TRBJ2-7, with TRBD2 identical over 8 bases. CDR1 is GTSNPN and CDR2 is SVGIG in the germline V gene (reference sequence). The ends lost 4 bases at V and 0 bases at J; junction bases unmatched: 5. The CDR3 is 14 amino acids.

This clonotype was seen many times. The chain employs TRBV19 and TRBJ2-3; TRBD1 matches 8 bases. Germline CDR1 is LNHDA and CDR2 is SQIVND (reference sequence). The CDR3 runs to 15 residues. Losses at the gene ends were 6 bases for V and 3 bases for J; bases not matched to a gene: 8. The DNA for the CDR3 is TGTGCCAGTAGGGGGGACAGGATCAGGACAGATACGCAGTATTTT. Its translation is CASRGDRIRTDTQYF. The entire variable domain, with the rest obtained from reference TRBV19 and TRBJ2-3, is as follows: DGGITQSPKYLFRKEGQNVTLSCEQNLNHDAMYWYRQDPGQGLRLIYYSQIVNDFQKGDIAEGYSVSREKKESFPLTVTSAQKNPTAFYLCASRGDRIRTDTQYFGPGTRLTVL.

This clonotype appeared a few times. The V gene is TRBV20-1, the J gene TRBJ1-1; no reliable D call. Between the trimmed V and J ends, which lost 0 bases and 5 bases, there was a span of 13 bases. This CDR3 is built from 14 residues. The germline V gene encodes CDR1 DFQATT and CDR2 SNEGSKA (reference sequence). The CDR3 coding sequence is TGCAGTGCTAGAGATCCCAGGAGCGGGACTGAAGCTTTCTTT. Translated, it gives CSARDPRSGTEAFF.

J is TRBJ1-5 and V is TRBV28; unclear D gene. Germline V lookup: CDR1 MDHEN, CDR2 SYDVKM. With 9 bases removed from V and 7 bases from J, the gap between germline ends came to 10 bases. CDR3 length equals 11 residues. The CDR3 DNA reads as TGTGCCAGTAGGGCCGAACAGCCCCAGCATTTT. This codes for CASRAEQPQHF. Complete variable domain (other parts from reference TRBV28 and TRBJ1-5): DVKVTQSSRYLVKRTGEKVFLECVQDMDHENMFWYRQDPGLGLRLIYFSYDVKMKEKGDIPEGYSVSREKKERFSLILESASTNQTSMYLCASRAEQPQHFGDGTRLSIL.

The chain combines TRBV18 with TRBJ1-2; no clear D. Germline CDR1 KGHSH, CDR2 LQKENI. With 1 base removed from V and 6 bases from J, the gap between germline ends came to 9 bases. The CDR3 is 13 amino acids. This CDR3 is CASSPQGDDGYTF. CDR3 in DNA: TGTGCCAGCTCACCACAGGGAGACGATGGCTACACCTTC.

This clonotype was observed at least ten times. The V call is TRBV20-1, the J call TRBJ2-3; TRBD1 is a possible D gene (5 bases). Trimming took off 3 bases at V and 2 bases at J, with 9 bases between the two ends. Germline-derived CDR1 and CDR2 are DFQATT and SNEGSKA (reference sequence). This CDR3 is 13 amino acids long. CDR3 residues: CSASPGLTDTQYF. The CDR3 DNA sequence: TGCAGTGCTAGTCCAGGGCTCACAGATACGCAGTATTTT.

In this sample, this clonotype turned up many times. The chain has TRBV5-6 and TRBJ2-2; D might be TRBD2 (5 bases). Per germline, CDR1 SGHDT and CDR2 YYEEEE. The CDR3 is 14 residues long. V was trimmed by 4 bases and J by 8 bases, leaving 15 bases between them. The CDR3 protein is CASSPGWGIGELFF. The CDR3, as DNA: TGTGCCAGCAGCCCGGGGTGGGGTATAGGGGAGCTGTTTTTT.

This clonotype was recorded many times. This sequence joins TRBV27 and TRBJ2-5; D perhaps matches TRBD1 (6 bases). The CDR3 is 13 residues long. The V gene's germline CDR1 is MNHEY and CDR2 SMNVEV (reference sequence). Trimming removed 5 bases from V and 5 bases from J, with 12 bases in between. CDR3 protein: CASSKTGMETQYF. CDR3 in DNA: TGTGCCAGCAGTAAAACAGGGATGGAGACCCAGTACTTC.

At least ten counts were recorded for this clonotype. This chain joins TRBV28 and TRBJ2-7; TRBD1 or TRBD2 may be the D gene (5 bases each). The CDR3 sequence is 14 residues long. The V end was cut by 5 bases, the J end by 1 base, with 12 bases between. Germline CDR1 and CDR2: MDHEN and SYDVKM. This CDR3 reads CASSGDGGSYEQYF. Written as DNA, the CDR3 is TGTGCCAGCAGTGGGGACGGTGGTTCCTACGAGCAGTACTTC.

This clonotype has a count of ten or more. The chain couples TRBV11-2 to TRBJ2-1; possibly TRBD1 for D (6 bases). The germline V and J ends were trimmed by 2 bases and 1 base, with 15 bases remaining between them. Germline CDR1 SGHAT, CDR2 FQNNGV. This CDR3 spans 17 amino acids. The CDR3 loop is CASSLPPGTISYNEQFF. For the CDR3, the DNA is TGTGCCAGCAGCTTACCTCCCGGGACAATTTCCTACAATGAGCAGTTCTTC.